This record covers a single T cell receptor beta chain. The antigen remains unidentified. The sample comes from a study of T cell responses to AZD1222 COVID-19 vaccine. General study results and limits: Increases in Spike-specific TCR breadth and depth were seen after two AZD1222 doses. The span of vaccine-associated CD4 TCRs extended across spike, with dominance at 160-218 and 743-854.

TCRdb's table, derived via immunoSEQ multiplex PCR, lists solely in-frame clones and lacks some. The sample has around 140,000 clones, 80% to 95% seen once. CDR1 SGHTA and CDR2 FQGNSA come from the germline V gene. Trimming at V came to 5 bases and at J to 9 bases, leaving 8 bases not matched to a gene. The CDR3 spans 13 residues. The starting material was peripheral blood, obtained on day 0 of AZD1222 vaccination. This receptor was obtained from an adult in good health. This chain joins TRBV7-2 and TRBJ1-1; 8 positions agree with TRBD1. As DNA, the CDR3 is TGTGCCAGCAGCCAGGGGGCGGCCCTTAAAGCTTTCTTT. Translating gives CASSQGAALKAFF.